What follows is one T cell receptor beta chain and its context. Its antigen is still unknown. No much larger clone exists at a distance of one base, and base qualities are not known. The source of the sample is a study of vaccination and CD4 T cells after COVID-19 (dated by TCRdb to between 2021 and 2024). Regarding the complete study: SARS-CoV-2 positivity had been established in the convalescent patients by nasal swab PCR, and mild disease was recorded in several of these patients and severe disease in one. In control cultures, a CEFX viral epitope pool was used as positive control, an HIV-1 Nef peptide pool was used as negative control, or no peptide was added. In about 11 COVID-19 convalescent patients and 4 infection-naive healthy vaccine recipients, the spike-specific CD4+ TCR repertoire before mRNA vaccination was compared with the repertoire after mRNA vaccination. Participants received two doses of either the Pfizer-BioNTech BNT162b2 vaccine (n=8) or the Moderna mRNA-1273 vaccine (n=2). Post-COVID blood samples were collected from convalescent patients a median of roughly 100 days after diagnosis, with a range of about 35 to 180 days. The convalescent cohort included six males and four females, with two Hispanic individuals, seven Caucasians, two Asians and one multiracial person. The time from the second vaccine dose to post-vaccine blood sampling had a median of roughly 70 days and ranged from about 12 to 241 days. For stimulating the cultures, overlapping spike peptide pools were used, derived from SARS-CoV-2 as well as from the common cold coronaviruses HCoV-NL63, HCoV-OC43 and HCoV-229E. Overall results and qualifications from the work: Of the vaccine-specific clones found in convalescent patients, nearly all (304 of 307) were mono-reactive for SARS-CoV-2 spike instead of being cross-reactive with common cold coronaviruses. In convalescent patients, a median around 86% of post-vaccine SARS-CoV-2-reactive clones were detected only after vaccination, suggesting vaccine-specific priming. The median number of SARS-CoV-2-reactive clonotypes rose from 20 to 25 after infection to 38 after vaccination, but the change was not significant. Only a relatively small number of convalescent patients were included in the study, and early timepoints following natural infection were not analyzed.

This specimen's treatment or condition label, interpreted: roughly 10-day PBMC culture with coronavirus spike peptide pools or control peptides (ViraFEST assay). The ViraFEST assay was used in the study, in which antigen-specific T cells were expanded with peptide pools and expanded clonotypes were subsequently identified by TCR sequencing. The convalescent patients' positive SARS-CoV-2 PCR tests fell between March and December 2020, which was before the Alpha, Beta and Delta variants emerged in the United States. PBMCs were cultured at roughly 1.8 million per well in IMDM supplemented with about 5% human AB serum and approximately 10 IU/ml IL-2, with roughly 10 ug/ml peptide pools added. Half of the culture medium was replaced with fresh IL-2-containing medium on days 3 and 7. After around 10 days of culture, CD4+ T cells were isolated by negative selection with the EasySep CD4+ T cell isolation kit. Ficoll-Paque Plus gradient centrifugation was used to isolate PBMCs from whole blood, and the isolated PBMCs were then either used fresh or cryopreserved at -140C. Culture conditions were generally each tested in triplicate wells.

The junction carries 25 bases between V and J, which are trimmed by 4 bases and 9 bases respectively. Taken from cysteine to phenylalanine, the CDR3 has 17 residues. The entry retains the CDR3 DNA only, 51 bases that are in frame from base 1. CDR1 is given as MNHEY and CDR2 as SVGEGT, both from the germline V gene. Libraries were prepared through PCR. DNA from cultured CD4+ T cells underwent TCR sequencing with the Oncomine TCR Beta short-read assay at the Johns Hopkins FTIC core. The QIAamp micro DNA kit was used to extract genomic DNA from the cultured CD4+ T cells. The Oncomine TCR Beta libraries from cultured CD4+ T cells were pooled using unique dual indexes and then sequenced on an Illumina iSeq 100. The study's processing was this. Non-productive sequences were filtered out, and CDR3s that did not start with C, did not end with F or W, or were shorter than 7 amino acids were discarded. The MANAFEST web application was used to identify antigen-specific clonotypes by comparing peptide-stimulated wells against reference wells and other culture wells. An FDR below 0.05, an odds ratio above 5, and a productive frequency above 0.1% in at least two of three replicate wells were required for clones to be considered positive. A clonotype counted as cross-reactive if it showed significant expansion both in the SARS-CoV-2 spike wells and in at least one common cold coronavirus spike condition. CDR3 homology was assessed with Levenshtein distances (stringdist) and unrooted phylogenetic trees (ape) in R version 3.6.1. TCRdb itself trimmed the public reads at Q25 with fastp, ran MiXCR and retained productive beta chains. Duplicate CDR3 protein sequences are folded into a single record with the most common DNA and genes. The V and J calls shown here were made by TCRdb, not taken from the authors' results. Across this sample there are 10,000 to 15,000 distinct CDR3 sequences, with less than 80% seen only once. The ten largest clonotypes hold roughly a quarter of the sample.

Sample: CD4+ T cells from blood, cultured in vitro. This receptor was identified in a human donor who had recovered from COVID-19. This chain is built from TRBV6-2 or TRBV6-3 and TRBJ1-5; the D gene cannot be named for sure. At the DNA level, the sequence is TGTGCCAGCAGTTCCTCTTTCTTCGCCAGGCCTCAAGGGCCCCAGCATTTT. Its protein product is CASSSSFFARPQGPQHF.